The clone carrying this T cell receptor (beta chain) was picked up a small number of times. This sample is part of a study of radiotherapy plus CTLA-4 blockade in lung cancer. At the level of the study: Disease control reached over 30%, with objective responses in around 20%.

Germline V gene sequence: CDR1 SGDLS, CDR2 YYNGEE. The length of the CDR3 is 17 residues. V lost 1 base, J lost 1 base, and 9 bases stayed unmatched. Produced via immunoSEQ multiplex PCR; TCRdb's table is partial and in-frame only. This sample yields roughly 45,000 clones, of which roughly 60% are seen a single time; about 18% belongs to the top ten. This material consisted of peripheral blood, taken from a patient treated with radiotherapy plus ipilimumab. This TCR came from a human donor with non-small cell lung cancer who had a partial response to radiotherapy plus ipilimumab. The chain uses TRBV9 and TRBJ1-1; 8 bases are shared with TRBD1. In DNA, the CDR3 is TGTGCCAGCAGCGTAAGCGGGACAGGCCACGGGAACACTGAAGCTTTCTTT. Translation gives CASSVSGTGHGNTEAFF.